This T cell receptor (beta chain) comes out of a study of a mutant IDH1 vaccine in newly diagnosed glioma. Study-level background: Mean patient age was about 40 years; roughly 62% were male and 37.5% female.

Only in-frame clones appear in the TCRdb table, and some are missing; sequencing was by immunoSEQ multiplex PCR. The sample consists of 59,000 or so clones, approximately 91% of them appearing once. The time point is: baseline, week 1 (first vaccination visit). The treatment: pre-vaccination baseline after standard-of-care therapy. The astrocytomas were IDH1-mutant, ATRX-negative, and WHO grade 3 or 4. The CDR3 is 13 amino acids. Germline V CDR1 and CDR2: SNHLY, FYNNEI. V lost 4 bases and J 4 bases, leaving 9 bases between the germline ends. J is TRBJ2-3 and V is TRBV2; weak D call: TRBD1 (6 bases). The clonotype comes from a man between 50 and 59 years old with glioma. The sequenced sample was PBMCs, obtained from a glioma patient treated with radiotherapy, temozolomide or both. The CDR3 loop reads CASSGQVPDTQYF. CDR3 DNA sequence: TGTGCCAGCAGTGGACAGGTCCCAGATACGCAGTATTTT.